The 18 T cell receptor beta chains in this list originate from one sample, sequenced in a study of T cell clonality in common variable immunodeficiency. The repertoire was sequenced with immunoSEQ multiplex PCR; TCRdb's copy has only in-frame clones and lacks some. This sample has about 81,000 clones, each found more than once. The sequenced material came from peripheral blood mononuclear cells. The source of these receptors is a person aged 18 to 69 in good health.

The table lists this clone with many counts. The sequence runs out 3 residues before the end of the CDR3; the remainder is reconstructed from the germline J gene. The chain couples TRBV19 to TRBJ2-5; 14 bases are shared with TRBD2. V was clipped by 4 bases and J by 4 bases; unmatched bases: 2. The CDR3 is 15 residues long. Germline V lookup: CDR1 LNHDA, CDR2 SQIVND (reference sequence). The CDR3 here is CASSRTSGRRETQYF. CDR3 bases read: TGTGCCAGTAGTAGGACTAGCGGGAGGCGAGAGACC.

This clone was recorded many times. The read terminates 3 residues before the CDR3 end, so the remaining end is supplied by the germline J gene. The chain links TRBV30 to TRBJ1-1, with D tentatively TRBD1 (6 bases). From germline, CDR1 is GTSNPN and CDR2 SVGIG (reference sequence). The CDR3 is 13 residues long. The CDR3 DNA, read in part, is TGTGCCTGGGAAAGGACAGCTCTTACATCG. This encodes CAWERTALTS. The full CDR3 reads CAWERTALTSAFF.

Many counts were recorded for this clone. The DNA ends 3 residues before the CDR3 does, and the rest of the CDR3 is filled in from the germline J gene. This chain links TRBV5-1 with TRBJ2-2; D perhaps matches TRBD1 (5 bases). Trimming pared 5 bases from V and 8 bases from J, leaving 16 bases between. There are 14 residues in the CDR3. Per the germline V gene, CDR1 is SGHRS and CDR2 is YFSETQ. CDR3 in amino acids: CASRGANVRGELFF. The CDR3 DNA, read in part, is TGCGCCAGCAGAGGGGCGAACGTCAGGGGGGAG.

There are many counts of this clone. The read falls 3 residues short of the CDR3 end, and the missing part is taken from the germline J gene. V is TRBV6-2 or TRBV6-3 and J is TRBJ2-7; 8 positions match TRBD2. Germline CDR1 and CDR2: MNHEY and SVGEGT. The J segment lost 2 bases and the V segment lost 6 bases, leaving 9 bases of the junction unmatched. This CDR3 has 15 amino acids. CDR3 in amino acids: CASRAQRESPYEQYF. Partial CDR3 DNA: TGTGCCAGCAGGGCCCAGCGGGAGTCACCCTACGAG.

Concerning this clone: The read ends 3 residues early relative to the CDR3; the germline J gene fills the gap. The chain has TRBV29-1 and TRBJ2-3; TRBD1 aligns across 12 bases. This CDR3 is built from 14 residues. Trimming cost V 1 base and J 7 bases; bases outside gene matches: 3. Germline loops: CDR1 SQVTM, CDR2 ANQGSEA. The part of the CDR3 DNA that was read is TGCAGCGTTGAAGGGGGACAGGGGGCCTATACG. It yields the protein CSVEGGQGAYT. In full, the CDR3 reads CSVEGGQGAYTQYF.

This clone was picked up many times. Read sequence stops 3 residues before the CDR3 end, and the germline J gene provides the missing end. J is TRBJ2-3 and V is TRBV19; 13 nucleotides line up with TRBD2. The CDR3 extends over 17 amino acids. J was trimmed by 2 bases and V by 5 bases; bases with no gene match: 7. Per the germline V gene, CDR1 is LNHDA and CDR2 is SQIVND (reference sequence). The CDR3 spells CASSPGTSGKNTDTQYF. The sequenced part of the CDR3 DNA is TGTGCCAGTAGTCCCGGGACTAGCGGGAAGAACACAGATACG. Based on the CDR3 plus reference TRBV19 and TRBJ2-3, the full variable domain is DGGITQSPKYLFRKEGQNVTLSCEQNLNHDAMYWYRQDPGQGLRLIYYSQIVNDFQKGDIAEGYSVSREKKESFPLTVTSAQKNPTAFYLCASSPGTSGKNTDTQYFGPGTRLTVL.

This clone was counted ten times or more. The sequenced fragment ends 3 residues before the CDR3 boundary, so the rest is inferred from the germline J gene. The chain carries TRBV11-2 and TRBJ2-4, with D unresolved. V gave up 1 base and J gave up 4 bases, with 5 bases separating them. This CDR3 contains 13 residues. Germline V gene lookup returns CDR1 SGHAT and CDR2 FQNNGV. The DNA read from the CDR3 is TGTGCCAGCAGCTTAGGCGAGAAAAACATT. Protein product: CASSLGEKNI. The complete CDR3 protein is CASSLGEKNIQYF.

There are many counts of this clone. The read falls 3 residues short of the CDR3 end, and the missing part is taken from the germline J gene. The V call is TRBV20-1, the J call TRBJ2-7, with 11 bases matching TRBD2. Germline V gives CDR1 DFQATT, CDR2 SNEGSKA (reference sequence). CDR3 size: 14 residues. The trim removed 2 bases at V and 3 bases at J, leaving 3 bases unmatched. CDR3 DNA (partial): TGCAGTGCTAGACCCGGACTAGCGGGCTACGAG. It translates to CSARPGLAGYE. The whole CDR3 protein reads CSARPGLAGYEQYF.

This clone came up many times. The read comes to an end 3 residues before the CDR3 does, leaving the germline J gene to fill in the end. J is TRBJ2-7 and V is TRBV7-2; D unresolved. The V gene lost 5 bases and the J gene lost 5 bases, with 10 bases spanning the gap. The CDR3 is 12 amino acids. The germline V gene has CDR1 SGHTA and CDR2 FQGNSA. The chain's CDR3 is CASSPGSNEQYF. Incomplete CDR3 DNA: TGTGCCAGCAGCCCCGGGTCCAACGAG.

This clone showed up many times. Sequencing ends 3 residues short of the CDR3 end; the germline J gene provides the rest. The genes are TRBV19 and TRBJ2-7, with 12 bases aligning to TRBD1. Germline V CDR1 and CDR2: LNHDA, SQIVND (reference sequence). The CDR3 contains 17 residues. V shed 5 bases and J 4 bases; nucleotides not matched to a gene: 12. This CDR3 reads CASSPLPGQGAWYEQYF. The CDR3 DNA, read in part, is TGTGCCAGTAGTCCCTTACCGGGACAGGGGGCCTGGTACGAG.

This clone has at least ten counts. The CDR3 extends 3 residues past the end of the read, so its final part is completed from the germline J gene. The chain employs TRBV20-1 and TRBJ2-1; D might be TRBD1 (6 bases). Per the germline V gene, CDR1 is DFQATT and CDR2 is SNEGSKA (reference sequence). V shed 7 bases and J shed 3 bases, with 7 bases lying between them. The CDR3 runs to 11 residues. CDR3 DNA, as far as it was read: TGCAGTGGGACAGACTACAATGAG. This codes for CSGTDYNE. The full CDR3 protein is CSGTDYNEQFF.

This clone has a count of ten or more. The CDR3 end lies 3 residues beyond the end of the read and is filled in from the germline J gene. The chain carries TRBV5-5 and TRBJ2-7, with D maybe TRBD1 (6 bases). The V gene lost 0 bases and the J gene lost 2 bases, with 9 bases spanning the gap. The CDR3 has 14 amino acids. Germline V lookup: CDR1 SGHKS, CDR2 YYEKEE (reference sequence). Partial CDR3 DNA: TGTGCCAGCAGCTTGGAGGACAGACCCTACGAG. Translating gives CASSLEDRPYE. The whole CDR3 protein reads CASSLEDRPYEQYF.

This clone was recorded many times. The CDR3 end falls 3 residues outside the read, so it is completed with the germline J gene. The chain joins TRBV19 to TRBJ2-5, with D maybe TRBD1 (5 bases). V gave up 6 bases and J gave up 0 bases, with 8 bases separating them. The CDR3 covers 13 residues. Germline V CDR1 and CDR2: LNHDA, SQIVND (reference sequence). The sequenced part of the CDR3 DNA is TGTGCCAGTAGCCCAGGGAACCAAGAGACC. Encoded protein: CASSPGNQET. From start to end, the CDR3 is CASSPGNQETQYF.

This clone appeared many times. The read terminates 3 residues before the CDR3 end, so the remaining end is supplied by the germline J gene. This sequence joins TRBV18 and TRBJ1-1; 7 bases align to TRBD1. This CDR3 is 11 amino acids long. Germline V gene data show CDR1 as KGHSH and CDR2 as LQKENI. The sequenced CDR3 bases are TGTGCCAGCTCCCAGGGGGAGGGA. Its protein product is CASSQGEG. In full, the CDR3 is CASSQGEGAFF.

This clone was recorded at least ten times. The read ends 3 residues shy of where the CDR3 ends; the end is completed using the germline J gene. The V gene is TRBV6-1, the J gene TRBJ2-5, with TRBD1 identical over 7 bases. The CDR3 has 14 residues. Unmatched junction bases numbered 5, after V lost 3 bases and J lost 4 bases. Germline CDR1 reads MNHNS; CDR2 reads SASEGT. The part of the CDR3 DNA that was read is TGTGCCAGCAGTGAGGGGACAGAGCTAGAGACC. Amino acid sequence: CASSEGTELET. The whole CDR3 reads CASSEGTELETQYF.

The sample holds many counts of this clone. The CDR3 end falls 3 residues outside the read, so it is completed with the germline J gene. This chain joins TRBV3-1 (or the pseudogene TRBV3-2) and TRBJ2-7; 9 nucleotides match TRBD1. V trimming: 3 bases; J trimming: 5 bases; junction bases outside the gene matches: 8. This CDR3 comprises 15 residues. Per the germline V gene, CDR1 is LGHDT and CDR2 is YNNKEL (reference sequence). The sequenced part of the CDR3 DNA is TGTGCCAGCAGCCAGGAGGACAGGGGTGGCAACGAG. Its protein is CASSQEDRGGNE. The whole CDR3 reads CASSQEDRGGNEQYF.

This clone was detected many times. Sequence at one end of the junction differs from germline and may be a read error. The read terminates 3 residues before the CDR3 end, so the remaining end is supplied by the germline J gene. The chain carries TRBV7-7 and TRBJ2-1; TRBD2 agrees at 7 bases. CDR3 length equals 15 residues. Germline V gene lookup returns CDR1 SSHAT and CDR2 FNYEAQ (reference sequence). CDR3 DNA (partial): TGTGCTAGCAGCTTTAGGGCTAGCGGTTACAATGAG. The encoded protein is CASSFRASGYNE. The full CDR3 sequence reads CASSFRASGYNEQFF.

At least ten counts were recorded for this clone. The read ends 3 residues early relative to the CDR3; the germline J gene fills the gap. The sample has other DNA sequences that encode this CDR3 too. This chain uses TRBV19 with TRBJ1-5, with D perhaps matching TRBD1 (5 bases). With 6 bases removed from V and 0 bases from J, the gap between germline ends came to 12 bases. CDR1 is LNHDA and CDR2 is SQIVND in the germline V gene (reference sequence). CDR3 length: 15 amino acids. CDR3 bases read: TGTGCCAGTAGCGCCGACAGTTTTAGCAATCAGCCC. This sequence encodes CASSADSFSNQP. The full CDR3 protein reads CASSADSFSNQPQHF.